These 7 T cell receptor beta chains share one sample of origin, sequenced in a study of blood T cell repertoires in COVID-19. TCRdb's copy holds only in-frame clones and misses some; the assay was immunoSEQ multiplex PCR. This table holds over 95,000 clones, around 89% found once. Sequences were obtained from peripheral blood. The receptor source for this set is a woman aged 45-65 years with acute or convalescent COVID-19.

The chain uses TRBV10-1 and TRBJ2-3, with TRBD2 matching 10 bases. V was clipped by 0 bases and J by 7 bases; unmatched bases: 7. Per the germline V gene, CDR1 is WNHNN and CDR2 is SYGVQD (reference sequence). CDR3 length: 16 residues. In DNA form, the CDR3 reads TGCGCCAGCAGTGAGTCCCAAGCGGGGGGGCCAAATACGCAGTATTTT. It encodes CASSESQAGGPNTQYF.

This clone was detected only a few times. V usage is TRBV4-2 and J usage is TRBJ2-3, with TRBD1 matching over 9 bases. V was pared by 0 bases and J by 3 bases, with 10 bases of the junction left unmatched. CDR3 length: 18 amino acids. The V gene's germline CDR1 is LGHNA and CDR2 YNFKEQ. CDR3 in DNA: TGTGCCAGCAGCCAAGATGCAACAGGGGGCAAAATGACAGATACGCAGTATTTT. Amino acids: CASSQDATGGKMTDTQYF.

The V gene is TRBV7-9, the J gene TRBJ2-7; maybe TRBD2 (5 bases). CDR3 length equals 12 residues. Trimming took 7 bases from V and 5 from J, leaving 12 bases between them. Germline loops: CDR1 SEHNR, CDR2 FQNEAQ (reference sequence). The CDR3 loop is CASNREGHEQYF. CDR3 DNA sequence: TGTGCCAGCAACCGTGAGGGTCACGAGCAGTACTTC.

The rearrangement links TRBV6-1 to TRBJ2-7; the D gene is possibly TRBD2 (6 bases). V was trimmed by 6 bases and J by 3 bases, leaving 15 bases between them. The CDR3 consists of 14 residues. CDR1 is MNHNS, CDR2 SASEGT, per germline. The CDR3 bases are TGTGCCAGCAGCAACGGAGGGTTGTACTACGAGCAGTACTTC. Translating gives CASSNGGLYYEQYF.

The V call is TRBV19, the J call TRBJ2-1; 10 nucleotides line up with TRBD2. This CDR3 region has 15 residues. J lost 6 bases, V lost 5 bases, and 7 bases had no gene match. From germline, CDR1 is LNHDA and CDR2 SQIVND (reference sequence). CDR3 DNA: TGTGCCAGTAGTGCATCTAGCGGGAGTCTCAATGAGCAGTTCTTC. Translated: CASSASSGSLNEQFF.

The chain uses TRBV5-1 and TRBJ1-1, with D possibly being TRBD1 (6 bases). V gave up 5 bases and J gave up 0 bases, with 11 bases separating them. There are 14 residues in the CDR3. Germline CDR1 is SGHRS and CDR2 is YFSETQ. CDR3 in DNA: TGCGCCAGCAGGAGCAGGGACATGAACACTGAAGCTTTCTTT. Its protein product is CASRSRDMNTEAFF.

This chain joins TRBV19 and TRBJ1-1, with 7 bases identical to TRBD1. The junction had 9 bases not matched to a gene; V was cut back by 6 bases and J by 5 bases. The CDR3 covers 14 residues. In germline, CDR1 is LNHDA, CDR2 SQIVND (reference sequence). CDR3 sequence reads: CASRINRGGTEAFF. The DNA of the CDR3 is TGTGCCAGTAGGATAAACAGGGGTGGTACTGAAGCTTTCTTT.